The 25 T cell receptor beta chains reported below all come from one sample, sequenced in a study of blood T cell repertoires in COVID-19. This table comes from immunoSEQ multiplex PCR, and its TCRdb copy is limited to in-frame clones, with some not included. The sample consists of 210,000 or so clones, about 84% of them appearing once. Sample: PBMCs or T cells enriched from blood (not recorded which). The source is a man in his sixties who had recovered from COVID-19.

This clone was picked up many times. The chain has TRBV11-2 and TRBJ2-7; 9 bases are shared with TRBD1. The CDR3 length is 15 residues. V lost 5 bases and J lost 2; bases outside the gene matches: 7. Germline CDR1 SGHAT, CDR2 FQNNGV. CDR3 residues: CASSTHRGRAYEQYF. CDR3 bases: TGTGCCAGCAGCACGCACAGGGGGCGCGCCTACGAGCAGTACTTC.

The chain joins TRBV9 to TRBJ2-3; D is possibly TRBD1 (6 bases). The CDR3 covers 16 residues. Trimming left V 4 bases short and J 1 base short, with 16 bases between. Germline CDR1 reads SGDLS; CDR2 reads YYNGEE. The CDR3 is CASSPGVGAGTDTQYF. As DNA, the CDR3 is TGTGCCAGCAGCCCAGGGGTAGGGGCAGGCACAGATACGCAGTATTTT.

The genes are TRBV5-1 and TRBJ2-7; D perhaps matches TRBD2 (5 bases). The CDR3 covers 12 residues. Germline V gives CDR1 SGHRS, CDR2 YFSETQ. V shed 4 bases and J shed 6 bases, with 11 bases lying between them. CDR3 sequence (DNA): TGCGCCAGCAGCCTTGGAGGTTTCGAGCAGTACTTC. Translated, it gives CASSLGGFEQYF.

The CDR3 nucleotides read TGTGCCAGCAGCCAAGGGGGGGGGCAGGCTTTCTTT. Residues: CASSQGGGQAFF. The V call is TRBV3-1 (or the pseudogene TRBV3-2), the J call TRBJ1-1; possibly TRBD1 for D (6 bases). Between the trimmed V and J ends, which lost 1 base and 11 bases, there was a span of 11 bases. The CDR3 sequence is 12 residues long. Germline assignment: CDR1 LGHDT and CDR2 YNNKEL (reference sequence).

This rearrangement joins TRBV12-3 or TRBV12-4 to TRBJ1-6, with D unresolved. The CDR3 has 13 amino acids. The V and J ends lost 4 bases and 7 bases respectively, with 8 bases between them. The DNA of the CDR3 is TGTGCCAGCAGTTCCAGGAAGAATTCACCCCTCCACTTT. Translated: CASSSRKNSPLHF.

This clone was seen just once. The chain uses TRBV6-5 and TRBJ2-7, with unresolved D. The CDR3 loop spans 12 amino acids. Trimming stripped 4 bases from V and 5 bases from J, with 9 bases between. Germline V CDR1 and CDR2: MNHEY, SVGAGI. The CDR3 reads CASSSHTHEQYF. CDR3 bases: TGTGCCAGCAGTTCCCACACCCACGAGCAGTACTTC.

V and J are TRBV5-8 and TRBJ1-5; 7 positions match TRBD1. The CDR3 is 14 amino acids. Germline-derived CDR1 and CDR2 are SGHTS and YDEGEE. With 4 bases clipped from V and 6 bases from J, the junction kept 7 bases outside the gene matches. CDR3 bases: TGTGCCAGCAGCAGTACAGGGGAGGCTCAGCCCCAGCATTTT. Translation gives CASSSTGEAQPQHF.

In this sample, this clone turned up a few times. The CDR3 region is CASSTLTPETQYF. The CDR3 DNA sequence: TGTGCCAGCAGTACCCTCACACCAGAGACCCAGTACTTC. The chain carries TRBV6-5 and TRBJ2-5; D is unresolved. The CDR3 spans 13 residues. Germline lookup yields CDR1 MNHEY and CDR2 SVGAGI. V was cut by 5 bases and J by 4 bases, with 11 bases left in between.

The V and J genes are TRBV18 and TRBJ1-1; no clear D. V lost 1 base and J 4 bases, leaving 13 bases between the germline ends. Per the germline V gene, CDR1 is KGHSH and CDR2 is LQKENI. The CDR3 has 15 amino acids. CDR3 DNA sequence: TGTGCCAGCTCACCACAGCCCCCCGAACTCACTGAAGCTTTCTTT. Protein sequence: CASSPQPPELTEAFF.

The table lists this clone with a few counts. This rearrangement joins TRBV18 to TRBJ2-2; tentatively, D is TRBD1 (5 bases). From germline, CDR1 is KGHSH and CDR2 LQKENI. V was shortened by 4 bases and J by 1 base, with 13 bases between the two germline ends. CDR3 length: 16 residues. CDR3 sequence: CASSLRTQLNTGELFF. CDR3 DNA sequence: TGTGCCAGCTCACTACGGACACAGCTGAACACCGGGGAGCTGTTTTTT.

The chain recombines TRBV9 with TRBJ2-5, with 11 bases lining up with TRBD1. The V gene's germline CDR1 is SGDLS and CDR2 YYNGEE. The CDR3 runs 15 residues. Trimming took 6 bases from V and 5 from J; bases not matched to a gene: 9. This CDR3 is CASTLGQGAWETQYF. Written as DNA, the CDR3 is TGTGCCAGCACCCTCGGACAGGGGGCGTGGGAGACCCAGTACTTC.

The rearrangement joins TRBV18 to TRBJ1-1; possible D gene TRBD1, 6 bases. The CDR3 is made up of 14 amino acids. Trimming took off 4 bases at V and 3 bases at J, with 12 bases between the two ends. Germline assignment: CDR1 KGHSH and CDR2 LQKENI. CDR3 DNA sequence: TGTGCCAGCTCACGTGGGGGCAAGGACACTGAAGCTTTCTTT. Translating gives CASSRGGKDTEAFF.

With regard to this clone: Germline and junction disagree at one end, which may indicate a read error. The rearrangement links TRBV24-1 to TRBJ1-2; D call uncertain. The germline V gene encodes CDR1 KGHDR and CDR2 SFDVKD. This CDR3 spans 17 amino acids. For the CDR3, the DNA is TGTGCCGCCAGTTCACCCGACTCAACCGGGACTAACTATGGCTACACCTTC. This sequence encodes CAASSPDSTGTNYGYTF.

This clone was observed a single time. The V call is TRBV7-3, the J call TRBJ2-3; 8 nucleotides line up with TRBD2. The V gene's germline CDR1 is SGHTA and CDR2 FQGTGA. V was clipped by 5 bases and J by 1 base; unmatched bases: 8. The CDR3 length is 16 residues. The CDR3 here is CASSLGPAGGTDTQYF. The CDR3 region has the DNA TGTGCCAGCAGCCTCGGCCCAGCGGGGGGCACAGATACGCAGTATTTT.

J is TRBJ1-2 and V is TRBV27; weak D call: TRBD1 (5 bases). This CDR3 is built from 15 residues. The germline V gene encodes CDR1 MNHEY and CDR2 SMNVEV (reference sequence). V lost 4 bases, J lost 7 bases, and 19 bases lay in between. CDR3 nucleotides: TGTGCCAGCAGTTCACAGGTCTCTCTTACCTCTGGCTACACCTTC. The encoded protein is CASSSQVSLTSGYTF.

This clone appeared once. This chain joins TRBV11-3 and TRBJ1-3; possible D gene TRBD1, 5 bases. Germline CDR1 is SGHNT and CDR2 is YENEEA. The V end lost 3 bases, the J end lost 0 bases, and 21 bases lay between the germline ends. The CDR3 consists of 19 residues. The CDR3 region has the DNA TGTGCCAGCAGCTTCCCGGGGGTTGGACGGAAAAGCTCTGGAAACACCATATATTTT. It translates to CASSFPGVGRKSSGNTIYF.

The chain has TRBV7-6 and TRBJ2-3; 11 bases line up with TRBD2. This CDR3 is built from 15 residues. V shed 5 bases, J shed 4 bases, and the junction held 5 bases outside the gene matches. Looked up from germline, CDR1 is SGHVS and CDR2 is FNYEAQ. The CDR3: CASSDSGGAPDTQYF. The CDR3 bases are TGTGCCAGCAGCGATAGCGGGGGGGCCCCAGATACGCAGTATTTT.

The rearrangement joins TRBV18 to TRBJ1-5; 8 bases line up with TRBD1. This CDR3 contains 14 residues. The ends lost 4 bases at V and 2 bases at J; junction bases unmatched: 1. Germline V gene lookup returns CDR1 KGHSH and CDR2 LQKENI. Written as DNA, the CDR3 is TGTGCCAGCTCACTGGGACAGGGCAATCAGCCCCAGCATTTT. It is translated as CASSLGQGNQPQHF.

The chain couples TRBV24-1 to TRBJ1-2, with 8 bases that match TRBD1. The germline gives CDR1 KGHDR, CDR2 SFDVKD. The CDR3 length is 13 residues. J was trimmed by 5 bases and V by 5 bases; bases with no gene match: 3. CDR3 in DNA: TGTGCCACCAGTGTCGACAGGGGTTATGGCTACACCTTC. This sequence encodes CATSVDRGYGYTF.

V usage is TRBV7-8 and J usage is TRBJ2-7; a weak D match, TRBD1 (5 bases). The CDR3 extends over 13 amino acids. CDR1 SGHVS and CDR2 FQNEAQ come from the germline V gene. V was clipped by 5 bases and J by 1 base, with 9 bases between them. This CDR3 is CASSRQNSYEQYF. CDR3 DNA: TGTGCCAGCAGCCGACAGAATTCCTACGAGCAGTACTTC.

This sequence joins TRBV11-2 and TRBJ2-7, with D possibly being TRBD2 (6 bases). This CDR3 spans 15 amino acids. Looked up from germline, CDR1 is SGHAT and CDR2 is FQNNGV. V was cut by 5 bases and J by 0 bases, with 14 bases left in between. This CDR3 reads CASSQSGGSSYEQYF. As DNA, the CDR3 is TGTGCCAGCAGCCAATCTGGGGGGAGCTCCTACGAGCAGTACTTC. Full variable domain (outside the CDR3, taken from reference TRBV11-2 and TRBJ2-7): EAGVAQSPRYKIIEKRQSVAFWCNPISGHATLYWYQQILGQGPKLLIQFQNNGVVDDSQLPKDRFSAERLKGVDSTLKIQPAKLEDSAVYLCASSQSGGSSYEQYFGPGTRLTVT.

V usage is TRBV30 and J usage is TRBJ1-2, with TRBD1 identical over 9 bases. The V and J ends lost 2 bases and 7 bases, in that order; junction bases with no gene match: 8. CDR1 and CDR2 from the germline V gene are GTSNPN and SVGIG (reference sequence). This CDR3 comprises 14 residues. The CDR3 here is CAWSLGQGKGGYTF. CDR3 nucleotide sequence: TGTGCCTGGAGTTTAGGACAGGGGAAGGGTGGCTACACCTTC.

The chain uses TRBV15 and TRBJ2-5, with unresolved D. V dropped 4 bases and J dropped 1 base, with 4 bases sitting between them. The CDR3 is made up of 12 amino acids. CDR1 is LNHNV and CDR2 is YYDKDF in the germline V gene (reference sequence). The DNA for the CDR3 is TGTGCCACCAGCACCCTCCAAGAGACCCAGTACTTC. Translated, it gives CATSTLQETQYF. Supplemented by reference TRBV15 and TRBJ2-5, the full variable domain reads DAMVIQNPRYQVTQFGKPVTLSCSQTLNHNVMYWYQQKSSQAPKLLFHYYDKDFNNEADTPDNFQSRRPNTSFCFLDIRSPGLGDTAMYLCATSTLQETQYFGPGTRLLVL.

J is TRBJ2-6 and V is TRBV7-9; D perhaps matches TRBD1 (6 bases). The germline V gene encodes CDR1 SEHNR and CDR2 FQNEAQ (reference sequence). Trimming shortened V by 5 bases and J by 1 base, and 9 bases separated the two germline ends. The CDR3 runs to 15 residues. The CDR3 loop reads CASSPTGSGANVLTF. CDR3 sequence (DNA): TGTGCCAGCAGCCCAACAGGGTCTGGGGCCAACGTCCTGACTTTC.

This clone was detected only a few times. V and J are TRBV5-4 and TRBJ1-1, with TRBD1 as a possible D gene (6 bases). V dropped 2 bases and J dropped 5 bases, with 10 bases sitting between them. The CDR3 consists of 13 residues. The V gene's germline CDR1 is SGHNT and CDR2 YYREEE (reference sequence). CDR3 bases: TGTGCCAGCAGCTTAGGGGGAAGAACTGAAGCTTTCTTT. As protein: CASSLGGRTEAFF.